This T cell receptor beta chain was captured in a study of T cell repertoires in cytomegalovirus infection. TCRdb ran MiXCR on the reads and lists one entry per CDR3 protein. The repertoire includes around 100,000 distinct CDR3 sequences, around 10% of them detected once, and approximately 33% sits in the top ten. This clonotype was seen a handful of times. Antigen unknown. Trimming stripped 6 bases from V and 4 bases from J, with 12 bases between. The CDR3 runs 13 residues. Study outcomes and limitations: The response measured ex vivo was dominated by TCR beta clonotypes (HLA-C-restricted and CMV-specific).

This chain links TRBV12-3 or TRBV12-4 with TRBJ2-5; D unclear. The clonotype originates from a human donor in good health (CMV status not recorded). Some clones in this sample may be carry-over from other donors' samples. What was sequenced was PBMCs, sequenced either directly or after in vitro stimulation (not recorded which). The CDR3 protein is CASRTGPTETQYF. CDR3 bases: TGTGCCAGCAGAACCGGGCCAACAGAGACCCAGTACTTC.